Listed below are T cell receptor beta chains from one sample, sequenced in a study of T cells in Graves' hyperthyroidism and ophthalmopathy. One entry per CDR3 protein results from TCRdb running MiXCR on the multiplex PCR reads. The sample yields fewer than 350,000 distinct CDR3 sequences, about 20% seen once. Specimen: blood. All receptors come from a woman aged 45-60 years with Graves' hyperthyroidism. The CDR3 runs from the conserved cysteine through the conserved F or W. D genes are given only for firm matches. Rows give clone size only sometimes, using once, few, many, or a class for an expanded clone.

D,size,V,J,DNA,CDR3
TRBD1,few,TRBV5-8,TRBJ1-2,TGTGCCAGCAGCTTGGCTTCTGGCCAGGGGGTCTATGGCTACACCTTC,CASSLASGQGVYGYTF
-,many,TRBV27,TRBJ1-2,TGTGCCAGCAGTTTATCGAGGGAACCTCTCTATGGCTACACCTTC,CASSLSREPLYGYTF
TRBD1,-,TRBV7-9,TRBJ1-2,TGTGCCAGCACCGAACAGGGGACCCGTGGCTATGGCTACACCTTC,CASTEQGTRGYGYTF
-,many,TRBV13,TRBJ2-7,TGTGCCAGCAGCTTAGGTCAGGGGTTCACCTACGAGCAGTACTTC,CASSLGQGFTYEQYF
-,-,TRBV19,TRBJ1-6,TGTGCCAGTAGTATGGGGACGGACAGCTATAATTCACCCCTCCACTTT,CASSMGTDSYNSPLHF
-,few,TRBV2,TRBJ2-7,TGTGCCAGCAGTGGACCCTTAGCGGTTAGCTCCTACAATGAGCAGTACTTC,CASSGPLAVSSYNEQYF
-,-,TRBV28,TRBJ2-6,TGTGCCAGCAGTGTAGGGGACTCTGGGGCCAACGTCCTGACTTTC,CASSVGDSGANVLTF
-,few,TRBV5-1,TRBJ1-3,TGCGCCAGCAGCTTGGGAGAAGCAGTCTCCTCTGGAAACACCATATATTTT,CASSLGEAVSSGNTIYF
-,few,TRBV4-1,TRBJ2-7,TGCGCCAGCAGCCAAGATCCAGGGTACTACGAGCAGTACTTC,CASSQDPGYYEQYF
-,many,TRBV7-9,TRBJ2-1,TGTGCCAGCAGCTTCGGGGCGGGCCTCAACAATGAGCAGTTCTTC,CASSFGAGLNNEQFF
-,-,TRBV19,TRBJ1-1,TGTGCCAGTAGTGTTGCTTTATGGGTGAGGGACACTGAAGCTTTCTTT,CASSVALWVRDTEAFF
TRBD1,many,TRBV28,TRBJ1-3,TGTGCCAGCAGTCCCCGACCCAGAGGGACAGTATATGGAAACACCATATATTTT,CASSPRPRGTVYGNTIYF
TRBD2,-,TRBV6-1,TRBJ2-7,TGTGCCAGCAGCCAGACTAGCGGGGGTTACGAGCAGTACTTC,CASSQTSGGYEQYF
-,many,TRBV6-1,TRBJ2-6,TGTGCCAGCAGTTCAACCATCTCTGGGGCCAACGTCCTGACTTTC,CASSSTISGANVLTF
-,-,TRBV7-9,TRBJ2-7,TGTGCCAGTAGAAAAGAAGCGGGCCCACTCTACGAGCAGTACTTC,CASRKEAGPLYEQYF
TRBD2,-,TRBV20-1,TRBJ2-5,TGCAGTGCTAGAACCTGGACTAGCGGGAGGGAGACCCAGTACTTC,CSARTWTSGRETQYF
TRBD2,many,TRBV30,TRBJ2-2,TGTGCCTGGAGTGTAACGGGAGGGCGGAACGGGGAGCTGTTTTTT,CAWSVTGGRNGELFF
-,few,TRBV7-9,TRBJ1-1,TGTGCCAGCAGCTTACACGGATCGAACACTGAAGCTTTCTTT,CASSLHGSNTEAFF
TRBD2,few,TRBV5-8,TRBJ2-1,TGTGCCAGCAGCTTGTCGAGCGGGGGGACCGAGGCTGAGCAGTTCTTC,CASSLSSGGTEAEQFF
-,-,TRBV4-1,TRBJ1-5,TGCGCCAGCAGCCAATCTACATTTCAGCCCCAGCATTTT,CASSQSTFQPQHF
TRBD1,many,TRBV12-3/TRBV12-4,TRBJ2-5,TGTGCCAGCAGCCGCGACAGGGGCGGGACCCAGTACTTC,CASSRDRGGTQYF
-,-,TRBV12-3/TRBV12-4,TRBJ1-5,TGTGCCAGCAGTTTTACAGGGAATCAGCCCCAGCATTTT,CASSFTGNQPQHF
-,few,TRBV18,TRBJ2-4,TGTGCCAGCTCCTCAACGGGGGGCGAAGGGACCAAAAACATTCAGTACTTC,CASSSTGGEGTKNIQYF
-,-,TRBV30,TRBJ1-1,TGTGCCTGGAGTCCTCCCCCGCGGGGGGGCAATTGGAACACTGAAGCTTTCTTT,CAWSPPPRGGNWNTEAFF
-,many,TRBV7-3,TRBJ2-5,TGTGCCAGCAGCTTAGGACAGCACGGGGAGACCCAGTACTTC,CASSLGQHGETQYF
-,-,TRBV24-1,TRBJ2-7,TGTGCCACCAGCGGACCGATCTACGAGCAGTACTTC,CATSGPIYEQYF
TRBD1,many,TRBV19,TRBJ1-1,TGTGCCAGTAGTCCCAGGACAGGGGAAGTTGTGGACACTGAAGCTTTCTTT,CASSPRTGEVVDTEAFF
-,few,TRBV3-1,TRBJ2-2,TGTGCCAGCAGCCAACCTTTTGGCGGAACAAACACCGGGGAGCTGTTTTTT,CASSQPFGGTNTGELFF
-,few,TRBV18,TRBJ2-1,TGTGCCAGCTCACCCTCAACCCCAACAGCTAATGAGCAGTTCTTC,CASSPSTPTANEQFF
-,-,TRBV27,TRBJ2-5,TGTGCCAGCGCGTGGCGATTCCAAGAGACCCAGTACTTC,CASAWRFQETQYF
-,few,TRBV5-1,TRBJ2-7,TGCGCCAGCAGCTCCGTGGCCTCCTACGAGCGGTACTTC,CASSSVASYERYF
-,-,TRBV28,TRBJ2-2,TGTGCCAGCACCGCCCGGCTTCTAACGACCGGGGAGCTGTTTTTT,CASTARLLTTGELFF
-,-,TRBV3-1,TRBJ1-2,TGTGCCAGCAGCCAACCGCCACACAGATACAGCTTC,CASSQPPHRYSF
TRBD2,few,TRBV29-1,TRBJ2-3,TGCAGCGCCGCTAGCGGTACTAAGGGAGATACGCAGTATTTT,CSAASGTKGDTQYF
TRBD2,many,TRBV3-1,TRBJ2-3,TGTGCCAGCAGCCCCGCCCGGGGGGAAACAGATACGCAGTATTTT,CASSPARGETDTQYF
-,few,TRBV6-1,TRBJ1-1,TGTGCCACCGGCGACAGGTCGAACACTGAAGCTTTCTTT,CATGDRSNTEAFF
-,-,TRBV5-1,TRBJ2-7,TGCGCCAGCAGCTTGACTAACGGCCCCTACGAGCAGTACTTC,CASSLTNGPYEQYF
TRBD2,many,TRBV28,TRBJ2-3,TGTGCCAGCAGTTTTCCCGGACTAGCGGCGGCCACAGATACGCAGTATTTT,CASSFPGLAAATDTQYF
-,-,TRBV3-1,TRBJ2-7,TGTGCCAGCAGCCAAGCCGGGAGCTTCTCCTACGAGCAGTACTTC,CASSQAGSFSYEQYF
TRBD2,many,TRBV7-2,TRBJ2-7,TGTGCCAGCAGCCTAGCGGCGGACTACGAGCAGTACTTC,CASSLAADYEQYF
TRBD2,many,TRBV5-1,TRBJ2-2,TGCGCCAGCAGTCCGCTAGCGGGAGCGAACACCGGGGAGCTGTTTTTT,CASSPLAGANTGELFF
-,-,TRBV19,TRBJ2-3,TGTGCCAGTAGTCCGACGGTTTTGTTCAAGGATACGCAGTATTTT,CASSPTVLFKDTQYF
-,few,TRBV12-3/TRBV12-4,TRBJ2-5,TGTGCCGGCAGTTTGGGCAGGGAGTCGGAGACCCAGTACTTC,CAGSLGRESETQYF
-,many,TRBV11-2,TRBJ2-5,TGTGCCAGCAGCTTAGATCCGGGGAGGTCGGAGACCCAGTACTTC,CASSLDPGRSETQYF
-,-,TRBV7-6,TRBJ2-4,TGTGCCAGCAGCCCCCTCCCCATGGTAGCCAAAAACATTCAGTACTTC,CASSPLPMVAKNIQYF
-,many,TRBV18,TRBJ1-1,TGTGCCAGCTCACCAGGGGTTTCGCGCACTGAAGCTTTCTTT,CASSPGVSRTEAFF
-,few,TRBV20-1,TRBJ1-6,TGCAGTGCTAGAGATGGCACTCATGGGAATTCACCCCTCCACTTT,CSARDGTHGNSPLHF
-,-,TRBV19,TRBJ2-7,TGTGCCAGTAGTATAGAACACCCCTACGAGCAGTACTTC,CASSIEHPYEQYF
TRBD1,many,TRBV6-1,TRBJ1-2,TGTGCCAGCAGTGACTACTGGACAGGGAGAGACTATGGCTACACCTTC,CASSDYWTGRDYGYTF
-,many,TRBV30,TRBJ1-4,TGTGCCTGGGCCGGGACGGATAATGAAAAACTGTTTTTT,CAWAGTDNEKLFF
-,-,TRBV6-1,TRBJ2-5,TGTGCCAGCAGCCGACTTGGAGAGACCCAGTACTTC,CASSRLGETQYF
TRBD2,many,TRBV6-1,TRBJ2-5,TGTGCCAGCGGGTCTAGCGGGAGTGGTGAGACCCAGTACTTC,CASGSSGSGETQYF
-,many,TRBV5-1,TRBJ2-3,TGCGCCAGCAGCCCTCCCAGGGTCCCTGATACGCAGTATTTT,CASSPPRVPDTQYF
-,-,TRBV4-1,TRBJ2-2,TGCGCCAGCAGCCAAGATCAGGCGAGGGTAAAGCTGTTTTTT,CASSQDQARVKLFF
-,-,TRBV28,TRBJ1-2,TGTGCCAGCAGTTTAAGTTCTGGGCAGGTTTATGGCTACACCTTC,CASSLSSGQVYGYTF